The next 25 T cell receptor beta chains were all read from a single sample in a study of T cell responses to AZD1222 COVID-19 vaccine. Measured with immunoSEQ multiplex PCR; TCRdb has only the in-frame clones, and not every one. The sample records approximately 150,000 clones, roughly nine tenths being singletons. The sample was peripheral blood, taken on day 0 of AZD1222 vaccination. The receptors come from an adult in good health.

The gene calls are TRBV15 and TRBJ1-4; D possibly corresponds to TRBD1 (5 bases). Germline CDR1 is LNHNV and CDR2 is YYDKDF (reference sequence). The CDR3 totals 18 residues. The V end was cut by 2 bases, the J end by 4 bases, with 20 bases between. This chain's CDR3 is CATSRPREGRLFNEKLFF. DNA for the CDR3: TGTGCCACCAGCAGACCCAGGGAGGGGCGACTCTTTAATGAAAAACTGTTTTTT.

This clone was seen more than once but under ten times. J is TRBJ1-1 and V is TRBV12-3 or TRBV12-4; D is unresolved. The CDR3 spans 13 residues. Deletions cut 6 bases from V and 6 bases from J, with 14 bases between. The CDR3 loop reads CASRETEEAEAFF. CDR3 nucleotide sequence: TGTGCCAGCAGGGAAACGGAGGAGGCTGAAGCTTTCTTT.

V usage is TRBV5-1 and J usage is TRBJ2-7; 10 positions agree with TRBD2. The CDR3 consists of 14 residues. The J segment lost 6 bases and the V segment lost 6 bases, leaving 9 bases of the junction unmatched. CDR1 and CDR2 from the germline V gene are SGHRS and YFSETQ. This CDR3 is CASKMASGSPEQYF. The CDR3 region has the DNA TGCGCCAGCAAGATGGCTAGCGGGAGCCCCGAGCAGTACTTC.

This clone was counted only a few times. The chain couples TRBV4-1 to TRBJ2-2, with 11 bases aligning to TRBD2. The CDR3 sequence is 16 residues long. Germline V gene sequence: CDR1 MGHRA, CDR2 YSYEKL. J was trimmed by 5 bases and V by 4 bases; bases with no gene match: 6. The CDR3 region is CASSRVAGGQTGELFF. The CDR3 DNA is TGCGCCAGCAGCCGAGTAGCGGGAGGGCAGACCGGGGAGCTGTTTTTT.

The chain links TRBV18 to TRBJ1-2, with D perhaps TRBD1 (6 bases). Germline loops: CDR1 KGHSH, CDR2 LQKENI. V was trimmed by 5 bases and J by 5 bases, leaving 18 bases between them. The CDR3 contains 15 residues. In DNA form, the CDR3 reads TGTGCCAGCTCATCGACAGGAGGGGGGGAGTATGGCTACACCTTC. Protein product: CASSSTGGGEYGYTF.

The J gene is TRBJ1-5, the V gene TRBV28; D not certain. The V end lost 4 bases, the J end lost 1 base, and 8 bases lay between the germline ends. The CDR3 consists of 14 residues. CDR1 MDHEN and CDR2 SYDVKM come from the germline V gene. In nucleotides, the CDR3 is TGTGCCAGCAGTTATGGAGGCAGCAATCAGCCCCAGCATTTT. This encodes CASSYGGSNQPQHF.

This chain connects TRBV24-1 to TRBJ2-2, with TRBD2 identical over 8 bases. Trimming removed 7 bases from V and 4 bases from J; junction bases left unmatched: 4. This CDR3 spans 14 amino acids. Germline CDR1 KGHDR, CDR2 SFDVKD. CDR3 region: CATRSREGTGELFF. DNA for the CDR3: TGTGCCACCAGGAGCCGGGAGGGCACCGGGGAGCTGTTTTTT.

The chain employs TRBV5-8 and TRBJ2-7, with a tentative D call TRBD1 (5 bases). V was pared by 4 bases and J by 2 bases, with 22 bases between. The CDR3 totals 17 residues. Germline lookup yields CDR1 SGHTS and CDR2 YDEGEE. The CDR3 DNA follows: TGTGCCAGCAGCATCCGACAGAGCTCCGGCTTCCCCTACGAGCAGTACTTC. Translation: CASSIRQSSGFPYEQYF.

This clone occurred once. The chain combines TRBV19 with TRBJ2-5; D is ambiguous. V was clipped by 5 bases and J by 5 bases, with 12 bases between them. The CDR3 has 13 amino acids. CDR1 is LNHDA, CDR2 SQIVND, per germline (reference sequence). The CDR3 DNA reads as TGTGCCAGTAGTGGGTCCTCATGGGAGACCCAGTACTTC. Translating gives CASSGSSWETQYF.

This chain connects TRBV7-9 to TRBJ1-1, with unresolved D. The CDR3 covers 14 residues. Germline CDR1 and CDR2: SEHNR and FQNEAQ (reference sequence). V gave up 6 bases and J gave up 0 bases, with 11 bases separating them. This CDR3 is CASRRAEVNTEAFF. The CDR3 DNA follows: TGTGCCAGCAGAAGAGCCGAGGTGAACACTGAAGCTTTCTTT.

V and J are TRBV2 and TRBJ2-5; TRBD1 agrees at 7 bases. The germline CDR1 and CDR2 sequences are SNHLY and FYNNEI. The CDR3 is 14 residues long. The V segment lost 1 base and the J segment 5 bases; nucleotides outside the gene matches: 4. The CDR3 DNA is TGTGCCAGCAGTGAAGACAGGGGCCGGGAGACCCAGTACTTC. It yields the protein CASSEDRGRETQYF.

The chain is built from TRBV19 and TRBJ1-5, with D unclear. Looked up from germline, CDR1 is LNHDA and CDR2 is SQIVND (reference sequence). The CDR3 loop spans 14 amino acids. Deletions cut 4 bases from V and 4 bases from J, with 11 bases between. Written as DNA, the CDR3 is TGTGCCAGTAGTACCCAGATGCGAAATCAGCCCCAGCATTTT. This sequence encodes CASSTQMRNQPQHF.

The J gene is TRBJ1-1, the V gene TRBV5-5; 7 nucleotides agree with TRBD1. V shed 3 bases and J 4 bases; nucleotides not matched to a gene: 6. Looked up from germline, CDR1 is SGHKS and CDR2 is YYEKEE (reference sequence). This CDR3 has 14 amino acids. In nucleotides, the CDR3 is TGTGCCAGCAGCTGGGCCCGACAGGGCACTGAAGCTTTCTTT. Its translation is CASSWARQGTEAFF.

This chain connects TRBV29-1 to TRBJ2-1; weak D call: TRBD2 (6 bases). V was pared by 7 bases and J by 8 bases, with 18 bases between. Germline V gene lookup returns CDR1 SQVTM and CDR2 ANQGSEA. This CDR3 spans 13 amino acids. CDR3 sequence reads: CSGRRGREDEQFF. In DNA form, the CDR3 reads TGCAGCGGGAGGCGGGGACGTGAAGATGAGCAGTTCTTC.

The chain combines TRBV20-1 with TRBJ2-6; 14 bases match TRBD2. This CDR3 spans 17 amino acids. In germline, CDR1 is DFQATT, CDR2 SNEGSKA (reference sequence). The ends lost 3 bases at V and 2 bases at J; junction bases unmatched: 3. CDR3 amino acids: CSASPGLAGAGANVLTF. The CDR3 nucleotides read TGCAGTGCTAGTCCGGGACTAGCGGGAGCTGGGGCCAACGTCCTGACTTTC.

The chain couples TRBV9 to TRBJ1-2, with 9 bases matching TRBD1. The CDR3 has 16 residues. J gave up 7 bases and V 0 bases, and 10 bases lay outside the gene matches. Germline CDR1 reads SGDLS; CDR2 reads YYNGEE. The CDR3 sequence is CASSVGGPGQGGGYTF. The DNA of the CDR3 is TGTGCCAGCAGCGTAGGGGGTCCGGGACAGGGCGGTGGCTACACCTTC.

This rearrangement joins TRBV7-2 to TRBJ1-4; D remains ambiguous. Germline lookup yields CDR1 SGHTA and CDR2 FQGNSA. V lost 3 bases, J lost 10 bases, and 15 bases lay in between. The CDR3 is 14 residues long. CDR3 loop: CASSLERSSGKLFF. The CDR3 DNA sequence: TGTGCCAGCAGCTTGGAGCGTTCGTCAGGAAAACTGTTTTTT.

The chain carries TRBV7-2 and TRBJ1-3; D perhaps matches TRBD1 (6 bases). V lost 1 base and J lost 2, with 12 bases in between. Germline V lookup: CDR1 SGHTA, CDR2 FQGNSA. CDR3 length: 16 amino acids. CDR3 sequence reads: CASSLEGQLTGNTIYF. CDR3 DNA: TGTGCCAGCAGCTTAGAAGGACAGCTCACTGGAAACACCATATATTTT.

The chain joins TRBV24-1 to TRBJ2-3; D is ambiguous. The CDR3 totals 13 residues. V was clipped by 7 bases and J by 1 base, with 8 bases between them. Per germline, CDR1 KGHDR and CDR2 SFDVKD. The CDR3 here is CATRRRGTDTQYF. The CDR3 DNA sequence: TGTGCCACCAGAAGACGCGGCACAGATACGCAGTATTTT.

The V call is TRBV5-1, the J call TRBJ1-2, with 7 nucleotides matching TRBD1. J lost 4 bases, V lost 0 bases, and 6 bases had no gene match. CDR3 size: 15 residues. Germline values: CDR1 SGHRS, CDR2 YFSETQ. The CDR3: CASSLADRVSYGYTF. The CDR3 coding sequence is TGCGCCAGCAGCTTGGCCGACAGGGTTTCCTATGGCTACACCTTC.

The chain is built from TRBV20-1 and TRBJ1-5; D is unclear. The V gene lost 3 bases and the J gene lost 9 bases, with 9 bases spanning the gap. Germline values: CDR1 DFQATT, CDR2 SNEGSKA (reference sequence). This CDR3 region has 11 residues. Written as DNA, the CDR3 is TGCAGTGCTAGGGCCCTAGGGCCCCAGCATTTT. Protein sequence: CSARALGPQHF.

The chain combines TRBV5-6 with TRBJ1-6; D may be TRBD1 (5 bases). The V and J ends lost 5 bases and 11 bases respectively, with 20 bases between them. From germline, CDR1 is SGHDT and CDR2 YYEEEE. This CDR3 has 15 residues. CDR3 DNA: TGTGCCAGCAGTAGGTTTCGGGGGGTTAGCACACCCCTCCACTTT. This codes for CASSRFRGVSTPLHF.

The CDR3 is CASRAETRGEQYF. CDR3 nucleotide sequence: TGCGCCAGCAGAGCAGAGACTAGGGGCGAGCAGTACTTC. J is TRBJ2-7 and V is TRBV5-1, with a weak D call TRBD2 (6 bases). Germline lookup yields CDR1 SGHRS and CDR2 YFSETQ. The ends were cut back, 5 bases at V and 6 bases at J, with 15 bases in the middle. This CDR3 spans 13 amino acids.

This clone has just one count. J is TRBJ2-7 and V is TRBV4-3; D is possibly TRBD1 (6 bases). The CDR3 is made up of 14 amino acids. In germline, CDR1 is LGHNA, CDR2 YSLEER. Trimming took off 0 bases at V and 5 bases at J, with 11 bases between the two ends. CDR3 sequence (DNA): TGCGCCAGCAGCCAAGAGTATGGGGGCCACGAGCAGTACTTC. Protein product: CASSQEYGGHEQYF.

The rearrangement uses TRBV25-1 and TRBJ2-2; D may be TRBD2 (5 bases). There are 14 residues in the CDR3. The V end was cut by 8 bases, the J end by 1 base, with 11 bases between. Germline loops: CDR1 MGHDK, CDR2 SYGVNS. In DNA form, the CDR3 reads TGTGCCAGCGCTGGGGAGATGAACACCGGGGAGCTGTTTTTT. As protein: CASAGEMNTGELFF. Full variable domain (remainder filled in from reference TRBV25-1 and TRBJ2-2): EADIYQTPRYLVIGTGKKITLECSQTMGHDKMYWYQQDPGMELHLIHYSYGVNSTEKGDLSSESTVSRIRTEHFPLTLESARPSHTSQYLCASAGEMNTGELFFGEGSRLTVL.